This T cell receptor (beta chain) appears in the sequencing data of a study of PD-1 blockade in classical Hodgkin lymphoma. Findings and limits, study-wide: Baseline diversity was lower in partial responders and progressors than complete responders. There was a significant rise in CD4+ TCR diversity by C4D1, with no such rise for CD8+.

CDR3 length equals 19 residues. Germline CDR1 LNHDA, CDR2 SQIVND (reference sequence). J was trimmed by 0 bases and V by 4 bases; bases with no gene match: 17. Notes on this clone: Antigen unknown.

Exposure to brentuximab vedotin varied, and each patient had relapsed following autologous stem cell transplantation. Repertoires were generated with immunoSEQ multiplex PCR, while TCRdb's copy carries only in-frame clones and drops some. The repertoire holds about 93,000 clones, around nine tenths seen once, with about 2.7% in the top ten. Source: peripheral blood mononuclear cells (PBMCs), taken before the second cycle of nivolumab. The chain is built from TRBV19 and TRBJ1-1, with 7 bases that match TRBD1. The sequence was collected from a human donor with classical Hodgkin lymphoma. The CDR3 DNA reads as TGTGCCAGTAGTACTCGGGACAGTAATCATTTTTTCATGAACACTGAAGCTTTCTTT. This sequence encodes CASSTRDSNHFFMNTEAFF. The full variable domain, completed using reference TRBV19 and TRBJ1-1, is DGGITQSPKYLFRKEGQNVTLSCEQNLNHDAMYWYRQDPGQGLRLIYYSQIVNDFQKGDIAEGYSVSREKKESFPLTVTSAQKNPTAFYLCASSTRDSNHFFMNTEAFFGQGTRLTVV.